The 26 T cell receptor beta chains below were found in one sample sequenced in a study of T cells in Graves' hyperthyroidism and ophthalmopathy. Researchers took RNA transcripts and amplified the TCR beta CDR3 regions from them. HTBI primers drove first-round RT-PCR of the TCR CDR3. Each CDR3 protein gets one entry after TCRdb re-called the multiplex PCR reads with MiXCR. This sample carries approximately 640,000 distinct CDR3 sequences, around 16% of them seen once, and the ten largest clones take about 3.8%. What was sequenced was blood. These receptors all stem from a woman in her 30s with Graves' hyperthyroidism.

V is TRBV27 and J is TRBJ2-5, with D perhaps assigned TRBD1 or TRBD2 (5 bases each). The CDR3 length is 13 residues. V dropped 1 base and J dropped 5 bases, with 8 bases sitting between them. Germline values: CDR1 MNHEY, CDR2 SMNVEV (reference sequence). The CDR3 protein is CASSLLRDETQYF. The CDR3 DNA reads as TGTGCCAGCAGTTTATTGAGGGACGAGACCCAGTACTTC.

V is TRBV9 and J is TRBJ2-5, with D possibly matching TRBD2 (5 bases). Germline V gene data show CDR1 as SGDLS and CDR2 as YYNGEE. This CDR3 has 14 residues. Trimming left V 6 bases short and J 3 bases short, with 15 bases between. Written as DNA, the CDR3 is TGTGCCAGCAACCCAGGACTTACCAAAGAGACCCAGTACTTC. The encoded protein is CASNPGLTKETQYF.

Ten or more counts support this clonotype. This chain uses TRBV18 with TRBJ2-7, with D tentatively TRBD2 (5 bases). Germline CDR1 is KGHSH and CDR2 is LQKENI. V was pared by 6 bases and J by 7 bases, with 13 bases between. The length of the CDR3 is 12 residues. CDR3 loop: CASSPTKDEQYF. The DNA of the CDR3 is TGTGCCAGCTCCCCGACTAAGGATGAGCAGTACTTC.

This clonotype has only a few counts. The chain couples TRBV29-1 to TRBJ2-7; TRBD2 matches at 8 bases. Germline assignment: CDR1 SQVTM and CDR2 ANQGSEA. This CDR3 region has 14 residues. The CDR3 spells CSQTGTSGFYEQYF. CDR3 DNA: TGCAGTCAAACCGGGACTAGTGGTTTCTACGAGCAGTACTTC.

There are a few counts of this clonotype. This sequence joins TRBV10-3 and TRBJ2-7, with 8 bases fitting TRBD1. J lost 3 bases, V lost 8 bases, and 6 bases had no gene match. Germline lookup yields CDR1 ENHRY and CDR2 SYGVKD. This CDR3 is built from 13 residues. The chain's CDR3 is CAIGSGGVYEQYF. DNA of the CDR3: TGTGCCATCGGATCAGGGGGCGTCTACGAGCAGTACTTC.

This clonotype was counted between two and nine times. The chain employs TRBV7-3 and TRBJ1-6; no firm D call. The CDR3 is made up of 13 amino acids. In germline, CDR1 is SGHTA, CDR2 FQGTGA. V was trimmed by 6 bases and J by 7 bases, leaving 10 bases between them. CDR3 loop: CASRLFRNSPLHF. CDR3 sequence (DNA): TGTGCCAGCAGGCTTTTCCGGAATTCACCCCTCCACTTT. Complete variable domain (other parts from reference TRBV7-3 and TRBJ1-6): GAGVSQTPSNKVTEKGKYVELRCDPISGHTALYWYRQSLGQGPEFLIYFQGTGAADDSGLPNDRFFAVRPEGSVSTLKIQRTERGDSAVYLCASRLFRNSPLHFGNGTRLTVT.

As to this clonotype: This may be a read error, as it is one base from a much larger clone. CDR3: CASSFRGGNEQLF. The CDR3 DNA is TGTGCCAGCAGTTTCCGGGGTGGCAATGAGCAGCTCTTC. The V call is TRBV27, the J call TRBJ2-1; maybe TRBD2 (5 bases). CDR1 is MNHEY, CDR2 SMNVEV, per germline (reference sequence). CDR3 length: 13 residues.

This clonotype was detected many times. The chain joins TRBV5-5 to TRBJ1-1, with D perhaps TRBD1 (5 bases). CDR3 size: 13 residues. Germline loops: CDR1 SGHKS, CDR2 YYEKEE (reference sequence). Trimming pared 1 base from V and 10 bases from J, leaving 14 bases between. Written as DNA, the CDR3 is TGTGCCAGCAGCTTGTCCGGCAGGGAGATAGCTTTCTTT. This gives the protein CASSLSGREIAFF.

This clonotype appeared a few times. V gene TRBV6-2 or TRBV6-3 combines with J gene TRBJ1-6; D unclear. This CDR3 contains 14 residues. Per the germline V gene, CDR1 is MNHEY and CDR2 is SVGEGT. Trimming stripped 2 bases from V and 7 bases from J, with 9 bases between. The CDR3 loop is CASSYELINSPLHF. In nucleotides, the CDR3 is TGTGCCAGCAGTTACGAGCTTATCAATTCACCCCTCCACTTT.

Many counts were recorded for this clonotype. V gene TRBV28 combines with J gene TRBJ2-2; TRBD1 might be the D (6 bases). The CDR3 contains 14 residues. Per germline, CDR1 MDHEN and CDR2 SYDVKM. Trimming stripped 5 bases from V and 5 bases from J, with 12 bases between. CDR3 in DNA: TGTGCCAGCAGTGACAACACAGGGACCGGGGAGCTGTTTTTT. As protein: CASSDNTGTGELFF.

Ten or more counts support this clonotype. The rearrangement uses TRBV29-1 and TRBJ2-3, with D possibly matching TRBD2 (6 bases). This CDR3 contains 13 residues. Germline assignment: CDR1 SQVTM and CDR2 ANQGSEA. Between the trimmed V and J ends, which lost 5 bases and 0 bases, there was a span of 9 bases. CDR3: CSVQRASTDTQYF. The CDR3 DNA reads TGCAGCGTTCAGCGGGCTAGCACAGATACGCAGTATTTT.

This clonotype has just a few counts. J is TRBJ2-2 and V is TRBV6-5; 8 bases line up with TRBD1. Germline trimming cut 2 bases from V and 5 bases from J; bases unmatched to any gene: 4. This CDR3 is built from 15 residues. Germline V gene data show CDR1 as MNHEY and CDR2 as SVGAGI. The CDR3 sequence: CASSYEDRVTGELFF. The CDR3 nucleotides read TGTGCCAGCAGTTACGAGGACAGGGTAACCGGGGAGCTGTTTTTT.

This clonotype has more than one count but fewer than ten. The chain links TRBV20-1 to TRBJ1-2, with 9 positions matching TRBD1. J was trimmed by 5 bases and V by 6 bases; bases with no gene match: 10. CDR3 length equals 14 residues. From germline, CDR1 is DFQATT and CDR2 SNEGSKA (reference sequence). CDR3 sequence: CSAVTLGTGYGYTF. The CDR3 coding sequence is TGCAGTGCCGTTACGTTAGGGACAGGGTATGGCTACACCTTC.

This clonotype occurred many times. J is TRBJ2-3 and V is TRBV2, with TRBD2 as a possible D gene (6 bases). Germline values: CDR1 SNHLY, CDR2 FYNNEI. Trimming pared 1 base from V and 4 bases from J, leaving 12 bases between. The CDR3 has 15 residues. CDR3 sequence (DNA): TGTGCCAGCAGTGAAGGCGGGATCTTGGCAGATACGCAGTATTTT. This codes for CASSEGGILADTQYF.

This clonotype was detected a few times. DNA of the CDR3: TGCAGCGTGGGGGTTAGACTTGAATTGGAGACCCAGTACTTC. Translating it yields CSVGVRLELETQYF. The rearrangement joins TRBV29-1 to TRBJ2-5, with D tentatively TRBD1 or TRBD2 (5 bases each). The V and J ends lost 6 bases and 5 bases respectively, with 19 bases between them. The CDR3 has 14 amino acids. The germline gives CDR1 SQVTM, CDR2 ANQGSEA.

Remarks on this clonotype: Possible read error: a much larger clone is one base away. The chain combines TRBV6-1 with TRBJ2-2; D gene ambiguous. The CDR3 extends over 13 amino acids. CDR1 and CDR2 from the germline V gene are MNHNS and SASEGT. The CDR3 reads CASSETGTRELFF. The CDR3 DNA follows: TGTGCCAGCAGTGAAACCGGCACCCGGGAGCTGTTTTTT.

The chain joins TRBV5-1 to TRBJ2-2, with D unclear. The V gene lost 3 bases and the J gene lost 2 bases, with 11 bases spanning the gap. CDR3 length equals 15 residues. Germline V lookup: CDR1 SGHRS, CDR2 YFSETQ. The CDR3 DNA reads as TGCGCCAGCAGCTCACGTTTCGGTAACACCGGGGAGCTGTTTTTT. This gives the protein CASSSRFGNTGELFF.

The sample holds a few counts of this clonotype. This rearrangement joins TRBV24-1 to TRBJ1-5; the D gene is possibly TRBD1 (5 bases). Germline assignment: CDR1 KGHDR and CDR2 SFDVKD. The CDR3 loop spans 15 amino acids. V lost 4 bases, J lost 4 bases, and 13 bases lay in between. The DNA for the CDR3 is TGTGCCACCAGTGACCGCAGGGAGGGGAATCAGCCCCAGCATTTT. Its translation: CATSDRREGNQPQHF.

This clonotype was recorded many times. The chain employs TRBV7-9 and TRBJ2-1, with 10 bases lining up with TRBD2. This CDR3 spans 16 amino acids. Germline lookup yields CDR1 SEHNR and CDR2 FQNEAQ (reference sequence). Trimming removed 5 bases from V and 5 bases from J; junction bases left unmatched: 9. CDR3 in DNA: TGTGCCAGCAGCGACGAACTAGCGGGACCCCACAATGAGCAGTTCTTC. This codes for CASSDELAGPHNEQFF.

CDR3 in DNA: TGCAGCGCTAGGACGGAACAAGAGACCCAGTACTTC. Protein product: CSARTEQETQYF. This sequence joins TRBV29-1 and TRBJ2-5, with no clear D. In germline, CDR1 is SQVTM, CDR2 ANQGSEA. V dropped 7 bases and J dropped 2 bases, with 11 bases sitting between them. The CDR3 covers 12 residues.

For this clonotype: This may be a read error: a much more frequent sequence differs by one nucleotide. The chain links TRBV12-5 to TRBJ1-1; the match to TRBD1 covers 7 bases. The germline gives CDR1 LGHNT, CDR2 FRNRAP. The length of the CDR3 is 15 residues. The CDR3 DNA reads TGTGCTAGTGGTTTGGTAACAGGGGTGGACACTGAAGCTCTCTTT. Its protein product is CASGLVTGVDTEALF.

This clonotype was counted many times. The chain employs TRBV30 and TRBJ2-7; weak D call: TRBD2 (7 bases). The CDR3 runs to 15 residues. Germline V gives CDR1 GTSNPN, CDR2 SVGIG (reference sequence). V shed 0 bases and J shed 5 bases, with 17 bases lying between them. The CDR3 DNA reads TGTGCCTGGAGTGTACTAGGGGGGGTCCGGGACGAGCAGTACTTC. Translation: CAWSVLGGVRDEQYF.

This clonotype was picked up a small number of times. The chain carries TRBV5-1 and TRBJ2-2; D is perhaps TRBD2 (5 bases). Germline lookup yields CDR1 SGHRS and CDR2 YFSETQ. The CDR3 extends over 15 amino acids. Trimming removed 6 bases at V and 3 bases at J, with 15 bases between. CDR3 in DNA: TGCGCCAGCAAAGGCTCGACGGGGTACACCGGGGAGCTGTTTTTT. Translation gives CASKGSTGYTGELFF. Filled out from reference TRBV5-1 and TRBJ2-2, the complete variable domain reads KAGVTQTPRYLIKTRGQQVTLSCSPISGHRSVSWYQQTPGQGLQFLFEYFSETQRNKGNFPGRFSGRQFSNSRSEMNVSTLELGDSALYLCASKGSTGYTGELFFGEGSRLTVL.

This clonotype has only a few counts. One base away lies a much larger clone, so this may be a sequencing read error. This chain connects TRBV6-5 to TRBJ1-2, with unresolved D. The CDR3 covers 13 residues. Germline V lookup: CDR1 MNHEY, CDR2 SVGAGI. V was pared by 2 bases and J by 0 bases, with 4 bases between. CDR3: CASSYESNYGYTF. In DNA, the CDR3 is TGTGCCAGCAGTTACGAGTCTAACTATGGCTACACCTTC.

A few counts support this clonotype. The V call is TRBV2, the J call TRBJ1-1, with D hard to call. The ends were cut back, 4 bases at V and 11 bases at J, with 14 bases in the middle. This CDR3 spans 12 amino acids. Germline V gene sequence: CDR1 SNHLY, CDR2 FYNNEI. This CDR3 is CASSVNRVMAFF. Here the CDR3 DNA reads TGTGCCAGCAGTGTAAACCGGGTGATGGCTTTCTTT.

This clonotype was seen many times. V usage is TRBV7-2 and J usage is TRBJ2-7; 7 nucleotides line up with TRBD2. CDR1 is SGHTA, CDR2 FQGNSA, per germline. CDR3 length: 16 residues. The junction had 7 bases not matched to a gene; V was cut back by 2 bases and J by 0 bases. The DNA of the CDR3 is TGTGCCAGCAGCTTAATCTCCGCGGGAGTCTCCTACGAGCAGTACTTC. Translated, it gives CASSLISAGVSYEQYF.